These 25 T cell receptor beta chains came from one sample sequenced in a study of T cells after yellow fever vaccination. TCRdb used MiXCR to reprocess the 5' RACE reads, holding one entry per CDR3 protein. Among 200,000 to 250,000 distinct CDR3 sequences listed, approximately 3% were seen once. The material was CD4+ T cells sorted from PBMCs, obtained 10 days after the yellow fever booster vaccination. The source of these receptors is a man aged 18 to 30 who received the YFV17D yellow fever vaccine.

This clonotype was detected ten times or more. This chain connects TRBV25-1 to TRBJ1-4; tentatively, D is TRBD1 (5 bases). Trimming left V 5 bases short and J 7 bases short, with 11 bases between. The CDR3 totals 13 residues. The germline gives CDR1 MGHDK, CDR2 SYGVNS. CDR3 in amino acids: CASSRGDGEKLFF. CDR3 nucleotides: TGTGCCAGCAGTCGAGGGGACGGTGAAAAACTGTTTTTT.

J is TRBJ2-1 and V is TRBV7-3; 15 bases are shared with TRBD2. Germline trimming cut 6 bases from V and 10 bases from J; bases unmatched to any gene: 7. The CDR3 sequence is 15 residues long. Germline assignment: CDR1 SGHTA and CDR2 FQGTGA. The CDR3 region is CASRGTSGGTGEQFF. The CDR3 DNA reads as TGTGCCAGCAGAGGGACTAGCGGGGGGACGGGGGAGCAGTTCTTC.

This clonotype was recorded at least ten times. V is TRBV28 and J is TRBJ2-1; 10 nucleotides line up with TRBD1. After removal of 5 bases from V and 7 bases from J, the junction contained 2 bases not matched to a gene. This CDR3 region has 13 residues. Germline V lookup: CDR1 MDHEN, CDR2 SYDVKM. CDR3 protein: CASSLGQGNEQFF. In DNA form, the CDR3 reads TGTGCCAGCAGTCTGGGACAGGGGAATGAGCAGTTCTTC. Full variable domain (rest looked up from reference TRBV28 and TRBJ2-1): DVKVTQSSRYLVKRTGEKVFLECVQDMDHENMFWYRQDPGLGLRLIYFSYDVKMKEKGDIPEGYSVSREKKERFSLILESASTNQTSMYLCASSLGQGNEQFFGPGTRLTVL.

This clonotype was detected a few times. The CDR3 coding sequence is TGCGCCAGCAGCGGAATTAACACCGGGGAGCTGTTTTTT. Translating it yields CASSGINTGELFF. This rearrangement joins TRBV5-1 to TRBJ2-2; D is undetermined. This CDR3 comprises 13 residues. Germline V gene lookup returns CDR1 SGHRS and CDR2 YFSETQ. The ends were cut back, 4 bases at V and 2 bases at J, with 6 bases in the middle.

This clonotype was recorded many times. The junction and the germline gene differ at one end; a read error may be behind it. The V and J genes are TRBV7-9 and TRBJ2-2; D call uncertain. The CDR3 loop spans 14 amino acids. Germline CDR1 SEHNR, CDR2 FQNEAQ (reference sequence). The CDR3 reads CASSFDLSTGELFF. In nucleotides, the CDR3 is TGCGCCAGCAGCTTCGATTTGTCAACCGGGGAGCTGTTTTTT.

This chain links TRBV5-1 with TRBJ2-3, with D hard to call. The CDR3 contains 12 residues. Germline loops: CDR1 SGHRS, CDR2 YFSETQ. Trimming left V 2 bases short and J 6 bases short, with 7 bases between. The CDR3 loop is CASSLGWDTQYF. The CDR3 bases are TGCGCCAGCAGCTTAGGTTGGGATACGCAGTATTTT.

This clonotype came up a few times. The V and J genes are TRBV15 and TRBJ1-5; D unclear. V lost 3 bases to trimming and J lost 5 bases, with 5 bases between them. The CDR3 is 12 residues long. Germline CDR1 LNHNV, CDR2 YYDKDF (reference sequence). The CDR3 spells CATSSPDQPQHF. Here the CDR3 DNA reads TGTGCCACCAGCAGTCCAGATCAGCCCCAGCATTTT.

V usage is TRBV20-1 and J usage is TRBJ2-3, with TRBD1 matching over 10 bases. Germline V lookup: CDR1 DFQATT, CDR2 SNEGSKA (reference sequence). The length of the CDR3 is 13 residues. Here the CDR3 reads CCCGTGVTDTQYF. The CDR3 coding sequence is TGCTGTTGCGGGACAGGGGTCACAGATACGCAGTATTTT.

The V gene is TRBV5-1, the J gene TRBJ1-1, with unresolved D. This CDR3 is 16 amino acids long. CDR1 is SGHRS and CDR2 is YFSETQ in the germline V gene. Trimming cost V 0 bases and J 3 bases, with 15 bases left between them. CDR3 sequence reads: CASSLAVRYVDTEAFF. CDR3 DNA: TGCGCCAGCAGCTTGGCAGTGAGGTATGTGGACACTGAAGCTTTCTTT.

V usage is TRBV6-6 and J usage is TRBJ1-2; no clear D gene. This CDR3 is built from 13 residues. Trimming took 7 bases from V and 1 from J, leaving 10 bases between them. The germline CDR1 and CDR2 sequences are MNHNY and SVGAGI (reference sequence). CDR3 sequence reads: CASTGDINYGYTF. CDR3 DNA sequence: TGTGCCAGCACCGGAGACATTAACTATGGCTACACCTTC.

This clonotype was detected only a few times. The chain links TRBV5-1 to TRBJ2-2, with TRBD1 matching 8 bases. The CDR3 is 17 residues long. Losses at the gene ends were 6 bases for V and 3 bases for J; bases not matched to a gene: 13. Germline V gives CDR1 SGHRS, CDR2 YFSETQ. The CDR3 loop is CASTHTGQGIYTGELFF. In DNA form, the CDR3 reads TGCGCCAGCACCCACACAGGACAGGGAATTTACACCGGGGAGCTGTTTTTT.

This clonotype was observed many times. The chain combines TRBV6-1 with TRBJ1-5; the D is unclear. V was trimmed by 2 bases and J by 5 bases, leaving 1 base between them. This CDR3 is 11 amino acids long. Germline V gene lookup returns CDR1 MNHNS and CDR2 SASEGT. CDR3 bases: TGTGCCAGCAGTGAATATCAGCCCCAGCATTTT. Translating gives CASSEYQPQHF.

This chain connects TRBV5-1 to TRBJ1-5; 10 bases are a match to TRBD1. The CDR3 is made up of 15 amino acids. The germline gives CDR1 SGHRS, CDR2 YFSETQ. V dropped 4 bases and J dropped 7; count of bases not matched to a gene: 8. The CDR3 sequence: CASSPTGGQEQPQHF. As DNA, the CDR3 is TGCGCCAGCAGCCCGACAGGGGGCCAGGAGCAGCCCCAGCATTTT.

This clonotype was observed at least ten times. The chain joins TRBV7-2 to TRBJ2-1; D is unresolved. CDR1 SGHTA and CDR2 FQGNSA come from the germline V gene. This CDR3 contains 13 residues. The germline V and J ends were trimmed by 3 bases and 6 bases, with 9 bases remaining between them. The CDR3 here is CASSFPGINEQFF. In nucleotides, the CDR3 is TGTGCCAGCAGCTTCCCTGGCATCAATGAGCAGTTCTTC.

Many counts were recorded for this clonotype. J is TRBJ1-5 and V is TRBV2; a weak D match, TRBD1 (6 bases). Trimming took 7 bases from V and 11 from J, leaving 18 bases between them. This CDR3 is built from 13 residues. The germline V gene encodes CDR1 SNHLY and CDR2 FYNNEI. The CDR3 nucleotides are TGTGCCAGCATGACCACAGGGACATCTACCCAGCATTTT. It specifies CASMTTGTSTQHF. Full variable domain (missing parts from reference TRBV2 and TRBJ1-5): EPEVTQTPSHQVTQMGQEVILRCVPISNHLYFYWYRQILGQKVEFLVSFYNNEISEKSEIFDDQFSVERPDGSNFTLKIRSTKLEDSAMYFCASMTTGTSTQHFGDGTRLSIL.

The table lists this clonotype with a few counts. The rearrangement uses TRBV5-1 and TRBJ1-6; TRBD1 matches at 7 bases. J was trimmed by 9 bases and V by 4 bases; bases with no gene match: 10. The length of the CDR3 is 15 residues. Germline CDR1 reads SGHRS; CDR2 reads YFSETQ. The CDR3 coding sequence is TGCGCCAGCAGCATTACAGGGGAGAGGGGTTCACCCCTCCACTTT. Amino acid sequence: CASSITGERGSPLHF.

The chain combines TRBV24-1 with TRBJ2-6; D not certain. The V and J ends lost 7 bases and 0 bases respectively, with 3 bases between them. The length of the CDR3 is 13 residues. Germline values: CDR1 KGHDR, CDR2 SFDVKD. The CDR3: CATRDSGANVLTF. CDR3 in DNA: TGTGCCACCAGGGACTCTGGGGCCAACGTCCTGACTTTC.

The chain links TRBV2 to TRBJ2-1; D is tentatively TRBD1 or TRBD2 (7 bases each). V was clipped by 5 bases and J by 12 bases, with 20 bases between them. Germline V gene data show CDR1 as SNHLY and CDR2 as FYNNEI. This CDR3 is 14 amino acids long. CDR3: CASSPTRGGLLQFF. CDR3 coding DNA: TGTGCCAGCAGTCCCACCAGGGGGGGCCTGTTGCAGTTCTTC.

This clonotype was picked up many times. This chain links TRBV10-3 with TRBJ2-5, with a weak D call TRBD1 (6 bases). CDR1 and CDR2 (germline): ENHRY, SYGVKD. V dropped 6 bases and J dropped 4 bases, with 12 bases sitting between them. This CDR3 region has 13 residues. CDR3 bases: TGTGCCATCAGGGGACACCAACGAGAGACCCAGTACTTC. This sequence encodes CAIRGHQRETQYF.

This clonotype has only a few counts. The chain is built from TRBV2 and TRBJ1-2; D is undetermined. Trimming pared 7 bases from V and 4 bases from J, leaving 7 bases between. There are 11 residues in the CDR3. Germline values: CDR1 SNHLY, CDR2 FYNNEI. The CDR3 coding sequence is TGTGCCAGCACAGAGATCTATGGCTACACCTTC. Its translation: CASTEIYGYTF. The whole variable domain, remainder taken from reference TRBV2 and TRBJ1-2, is EPEVTQTPSHQVTQMGQEVILRCVPISNHLYFYWYRQILGQKVEFLVSFYNNEISEKSEIFDDQFSVERPDGSNFTLKIRSTKLEDSAMYFCASTEIYGYTFGSGTRLTVV.

There are many counts of this clonotype. The V gene is TRBV10-3, the J gene TRBJ1-2; a weak D match, TRBD1 (6 bases). The V and J ends lost 4 bases and 5 bases respectively, with 17 bases between them. Germline-derived CDR1 and CDR2 are ENHRY and SYGVKD. The CDR3 length is 15 residues. This CDR3 is CAISGPRGAGYGYTF. The CDR3, as DNA: TGTGCCATCAGTGGGCCGCGGGGGGCTGGGTATGGCTACACCTTC.

CDR3 DNA sequence: TGCAGCGTTGGTAGGGGGGGGAACACTGAAGCTTTCTTT. This gives the protein CSVGRGGNTEAFF. The rearrangement joins TRBV29-1 to TRBJ1-1, with TRBD1 as a possible D gene (6 bases). Germline CDR1 and CDR2: SQVTM and ANQGSEA. Trimming left V 4 bases short and J 1 base short, with 10 bases between. The CDR3 extends over 13 amino acids.

This sequence joins TRBV5-1 and TRBJ2-3, with D uncertain. The CDR3 extends over 15 amino acids. V shed 0 bases and J shed 3 bases, with 11 bases lying between them. From germline, CDR1 is SGHRS and CDR2 YFSETQ. The CDR3 reads CASSLEVDWTDTQYF. The CDR3 region has the DNA TGCGCCAGCAGCTTGGAGGTAGACTGGACAGATACGCAGTATTTT.

This clonotype has only a few counts. The rearrangement links TRBV19 to TRBJ2-5, with D maybe TRBD1 (6 bases). The CDR3 is 14 residues long. Per the germline V gene, CDR1 is LNHDA and CDR2 is SQIVND (reference sequence). Trimming took 10 bases from V and 1 from J, leaving 16 bases between them. CDR3 sequence reads: CATQGNEVQETQYF. In DNA form, the CDR3 reads TGTGCCACCCAGGGGAACGAGGTCCAAGAGACCCAGTACTTC.

V gene TRBV6-5 combines with J gene TRBJ1-2, with 7 bases aligning to TRBD1. The CDR3 sequence is 14 residues long. Trimming cost V 6 bases and J 6 bases; bases outside gene matches: 10. Germline lookup yields CDR1 MNHEY and CDR2 SVGAGI. The DNA for the CDR3 is TGTGCCAGCAGGGCGGGACAGCCGACGGATGGCTACACCTTC. Translation gives CASRAGQPTDGYTF.